This T cell receptor beta chain was obtained from a study of control samples from healthy donors and cancer patients. Sequenced by immunoSEQ multiplex PCR; TCRdb stores in-frame clones only, minus some. The data contain roughly 50,000 clones, 85% to 95% of them singletons. Between the trimmed V and J ends, which lost 3 bases and 3 bases, there was a span of 16 bases. Germline V gene lookup returns CDR1 SGHNT and CDR2 YYREEE (reference sequence). The CDR3 spans 15 residues. Sample: blood. The chain links TRBV5-4 to TRBJ2-7; maybe TRBD1 (6 bases). The sequence came from a man aged 30 to 39 in good health. As DNA, the CDR3 is TGTGCCAGCAGCTCACAGGGCCAGTCCCGCTACGAGCAGTACTTC. It codes for CASSSQGQSRYEQYF.